This entry features one TCR beta chain sequence. Clones were sequenced by immunoSEQ multiplex PCR, and TCRdb holds only the in-frame ones, with some missing. The profile shows 200,000 to 250,000 clones, roughly 85% of them singletons. This sample is part of a study of blood T cell repertoires in COVID-19. Study-wide background: The origin of the acute and convalescent COVID-19 samples was the United States, Italy and Spain.

This CDR3 has 13 residues. With 6 bases clipped from V and 6 bases from J, the junction kept 2 bases outside the gene matches. In germline, CDR1 is SEHNR, CDR2 FQNEAQ (reference sequence). The receptor was derived from a woman between 70 and 85 years old with COVID-19, enrolled during active disease. The chain has TRBV7-9 and TRBJ2-2; TRBD1 aligns across 9 bases. The sequenced sample was peripheral blood. The CDR3 loop is CASRTGGPGELFF. The CDR3 DNA reads as TGTGCCAGCAGGACAGGGGGACCCGGGGAGCTGTTTTTT.